Detailed here is one TCR beta chain. In the original analysis: Estimation of nucleated cell counts relied on the amplification of reference gene primers. Repertoires were generated with immunoSEQ multiplex PCR, while TCRdb's copy carries only in-frame clones and drops some. That table is the source of V, J and clone size, and D and trimming were worked out from the DNA. The sample carries approximately 210,000 clones, approximately 82% recorded once. The record originates from a study of blood T cell repertoires in COVID-19. The overall study: Samples of COVID-19 (acute and convalescent) were obtained from the United States, Italy and Spain. From T cells, B-cell-depleted T cells, or PBMCs came the material, which was cDNA or gDNA.

Germline assignment: CDR1 LNHDA and CDR2 SQIVND (reference sequence). J gave up 4 bases and V 4 bases, and 7 bases lay outside the gene matches. The CDR3 has 15 amino acids. Sequenced sample: peripheral blood. The V call is TRBV19, the J call TRBJ2-5; 9 nucleotides line up with TRBD1. This clonotype originated in a woman between 45 and 65 years old with acute or convalescent COVID-19. The CDR3: CASSTGQGLLETQYF. CDR3 in DNA: TGTGCCAGTAGTACGGGACAGGGATTACTAGAGACCCAGTACTTC. The full variable domain, its missing parts supplied by reference TRBV19 and TRBJ2-5, is DGGITQSPKYLFRKEGQNVTLSCEQNLNHDAMYWYRQDPGQGLRLIYYSQIVNDFQKGDIAEGYSVSREKKESFPLTVTSAQKNPTAFYLCASSTGQGLLETQYFGPGTRLLVL.